The rows below give T cell receptor beta chains drawn from one sample of a study of T cells after yellow fever vaccination. TCRdb reprocessed the 5' RACE reads via MiXCR and lists one record per CDR3 protein. The sample carries roughly 500,000 distinct CDR3 sequences, roughly a fifth recorded once. The source was PBMCs, collected 15 days after the yellow fever booster vaccination. The receptors come from a man younger than 40 who received the YFV17D yellow fever vaccine. CDR3s include the opening cysteine and the closing phenylalanine or tryptophan. The D gene is left open where the match is weak. The listing skips clone size in some rows; elsewhere it reads once, few, many or a size class.

size	V	J	D	DNA	CDR3
.	TRBV5-6	TRBJ2-3	TRBD1	TGTGCCAGCAGCTTCGGACAGGGAGGCACAGATACGCAGTATTTT	CASSFGQGGTDTQYF
many	TRBV7-8	TRBJ2-1	.	TGTGCCAGCAACCCGGTCGGCCGAAGTCAGTTCTTC	CASNPVGRSQFF
.	TRBV20-1	TRBJ2-7	TRBD1	TGCAGTGCTAGCGCCGGACAGGGCGCCTACGAGCAGTACTTC	CSASAGQGAYEQYF
few	TRBV7-2	TRBJ2-3	TRBD2	TGTGCCAGCAGCTTAGATGGGACTAGCAGCACAGATACGCAGTATTTT	CASSLDGTSSTDTQYF
.	TRBV29-1	TRBJ1-1	.	TGCAGCGCCGGGGCGGTGGACACTGAAGCTTTCTTT	CSAGAVDTEAFF
.	TRBV29-1	TRBJ2-5	.	TGCAGCGTTGAAGATCTAGCAGGGGCAGAGACCCAGTACTTC	CSVEDLAGAETQYF
few	TRBV5-1	TRBJ1-4	TRBD1	TGCGCCAGCAGCTCAGGGGGCGCGAATGAAAAACTGTTTTTT	CASSSGGANEKLFF
few	TRBV9	TRBJ2-2	.	TGTGCCAGCAGCGTGCCTGTCGTCGGGGAGCTGTTTTTT	CASSVPVVGELFF
.	TRBV4-3	TRBJ2-7	TRBD1	TGCGCCAGCAGCCTGGACAGGGCGCGGGGCGAGCAGTACTTC	CASSLDRARGEQYF
.	TRBV10-3	TRBJ2-7	TRBD1	TGTGCCATCGGACAGGGGCCCAGCGGCTACGAGCAGTACTTC	CAIGQGPSGYEQYF
few	TRBV12-3/TRBV12-4	TRBJ2-1	.	TGTGCCAGCAGTTTAAGGGCGGCCCGGAATGAGCAGTTCTTC	CASSLRAARNEQFF
.	TRBV6-1	TRBJ2-1	TRBD2	TGTGCCAGCAAGAGGACTAGGAACAATGAGCAGTTCTTC	CASKRTRNNEQFF
few	TRBV20-1	TRBJ2-1	.	TGCAGTGCTATTCGGGCGCAGGGGCCTGCCTACAATGAGCAGTTCTTC	CSAIRAQGPAYNEQFF
.	TRBV12-3/TRBV12-4	TRBJ2-3	TRBD2	TGTGCCAGCAGTTTCACTATCACTCTAGCGGATACAGATACGCAGTATTTT	CASSFTITLADTDTQYF
.	TRBV11-2	TRBJ1-4	TRBD1	TGTGCCAGCAGCACCCGACAGGGCGTGGGGGAAAAACTGTTTTTT	CASSTRQGVGEKLFF
few	TRBV7-2	TRBJ1-2	.	TGTGCCAGCAGCTTAGATATGGGGTATGGCTACACCTTC	CASSLDMGYGYTF
once	TRBV7-2	TRBJ2-5	.	TGTGCCAGCAGCCGACCCCGCGATATGGAGACCCAGTACTTC	CASSRPRDMETQYF
.	TRBV5-1	TRBJ1-4	.	TGCGCCAGCAGCTTGGGGGGGATAGCTAATGAAAAACTGTTTTTT	CASSLGGIANEKLFF
.	TRBV10-3	TRBJ2-1	TRBD2	TGTGCCATCAGTGACCCTCGGAGCGGGAGAGGATACAATGAGCAGTTCTTC	CAISDPRSGRGYNEQFF
few	TRBV28	TRBJ2-7	TRBD2	TGTGCCAGCAGTCCCCCTGCTAGCGGGGGGCTTTACGAGCAGTACTTC	CASSPPASGGLYEQYF
few	TRBV5-1	TRBJ2-5	TRBD2	TGCGCCAGCAGCCCGACTAGCGGGAGTATGGAGACCCAGTACTTC	CASSPTSGSMETQYF
few	TRBV12-3/TRBV12-4	TRBJ2-1	.	TGTGCCAGCAGTTTAAGTGGGAACAATGAGCAGTTCTTC	CASSLSGNNEQFF
once	TRBV10-3	TRBJ2-2	.	TGTGCCATCAGTGAAGGGGCCACCGGGGAGCTGTTTTTT	CAISEGATGELFF
few	TRBV6-5	TRBJ2-3	.	TGTGCCAGCAACGGAAGAAGGGCGAGCCTACACGACACAGATACGCAGTATTTT	CASNGRRASLHDTDTQYF
.	TRBV14	TRBJ1-1	TRBD1	TGTGCCAGCAGCCAAGGAGCACGGACAGGGGGGGGCACTGAAGCTTTCTTT	CASSQGARTGGGTEAFF
.	TRBV15	TRBJ2-2	.	TGTGCCACCAGCTCAGGAGCGTTAACCGGGGAGCTGTTTTTT	CATSSGALTGELFF
.	TRBV6-2/TRBV6-3	TRBJ2-1	.	TGTGCCAGCAGCCGCACTTACAATGAGCAGTCCTTC	CASSRTYNEQSF
many	TRBV18	TRBJ2-5	.	TGTGCCAGCTCACCACGCCAGGGAGAGACCCAGTACTTC	CASSPRQGETQYF
few	TRBV25-1	TRBJ2-1	.	TGTGCCAGCAGACACTTCGATGAGCAGTTCTTC	CASRHFDEQFF
.	TRBV20-1	TRBJ2-7	.	TGCAGTGCTAGAGTCCAGACACAAACCTACGAGCAGTACTTC	CSARVQTQTYEQYF
few	TRBV20-1	TRBJ2-3	.	TGCAGTGCTAGGAGGTGGGCCGGCAGCACAGATACGCAGTATTTT	CSARRWAGSTDTQYF
.	TRBV7-8	TRBJ1-1	.	TGTGCCAGCAGCCCCACTCGGGTGAGGACTGAAGCTTTCTTT	CASSPTRVRTEAFF
few	TRBV10-3	TRBJ1-5	.	TGTGCCATCACCGATGGACCGGAACAGCCCCAGCATTTT	CAITDGPEQPQHF
.	TRBV4-3	TRBJ2-3	TRBD2	TGCGCCAGCAGCCAAGAACCGGGACTAGCGGGGTCAGATACGCAGTATTTT	CASSQEPGLAGSDTQYF
few	TRBV28	TRBJ2-1	.	TGTGCCAGCAGTTTTAGGGGGAGGATGAATGAGCAGTTCTTC	CASSFRGRMNEQFF
.	TRBV19	TRBJ1-1	TRBD1	TGTGCCAGTAGTGCGCTCCAGAGGGGGCTGAGCACTGAAGCTTTCTTT	CASSALQRGLSTEAFF
.	TRBV10-2	TRBJ2-1	.	TGCGCCAGCAGTGAGTCGAGAGCTAATGAGCAGTTCTTC	CASSESRANEQFF
.	TRBV20-1	TRBJ2-5	TRBD2	TGCAGTGCTAGAGAAGGAAAACTAGCGGGAGCAGCGACCCAGTACTTC	CSAREGKLAGAATQYF
.	TRBV27	TRBJ1-6	.	TGTGCCAGCAGTTTATTTCCAGGGAAGGAATCACCCCTCCACTTT	CASSLFPGKESPLHF
.	TRBV29-1	TRBJ2-3	.	TGCAGCGTTGGAACAGGGGGGGAGGCAGATACGCAGTATTTT	CSVGTGGEADTQYF
many	TRBV12-3/TRBV12-4	TRBJ2-2	.	TGTGCCAGCAGTCTAGGTCGGGAGCTGTTTTTT	CASSLGRELFF
.	TRBV29-1	TRBJ2-5	.	TGCAGCGTTGGGACCTACCAAGAGACCCAGTACTTC	CSVGTYQETQYF
.	TRBV5-1	TRBJ2-5	TRBD2	TGCGCCAGCAGCTATCCGCGGGAGTCAACACAAGAGACCCAGTACTTC	CASSYPRESTQETQYF
.	TRBV4-3	TRBJ1-1	.	TGCGCCAGCACTCAAGATATTACTACGGCGAACACTGAAGCTTTCTTT	CASTQDITTANTEAFF
.	TRBV7-2	TRBJ2-1	TRBD2	TGTGCCAGCAGCTTAGGCTTGGAGACTAGCAAGTTCTTC	CASSLGLETSKFF
few	TRBV7-8	TRBJ2-3	.	TGTGCCAGCAGCTTAGCGGGGGCCCCGGATACGCAGTATTTT	CASSLAGAPDTQYF
.	TRBV24-1	TRBJ2-5	.	TGTGCCACCAGTGAGACGTCAGACCAAGAGACCCAGTACTTC	CATSETSDQETQYF
.	TRBV6-1	TRBJ2-1	TRBD2	TGTGCCAGCACCGCGCTAGCGGGAGAAGGGTATGAGCAGTTCTTC	CASTALAGEGYEQFF
.	TRBV12-3/TRBV12-4	TRBJ2-4	.	TGTGCCAGCAGCAGGTTAGCCAAAAACATTCAGTACTTC	CASSRLAKNIQYF
few	TRBV15	TRBJ2-2	TRBD2	TGTGCCACCAGCCGCAGGCGACTAGCGCCTACCGGGGAGCTGTTTTTT	CATSRRRLAPTGELFF
.	TRBV2	TRBJ2-7	.	TGTGCCACCCAGAGCGCTAGGGTTAACGAGCAGTACTTC	CATQSARVNEQYF
few	TRBV7-2	TRBJ2-3	TRBD2	TGTGCCAGCAGCTTACAAGCGGGATGGGGCGCAGATACGCAGTATTTT	CASSLQAGWGADTQYF